The clone carrying this T cell receptor beta chain came up many times. Its antigen is unknown. The identical CDR3 is also encoded by other nucleotide sequences in the sample. V shed 6 bases and J shed 5 bases, with 16 bases lying between them. This CDR3 is built from 14 residues. Germline V CDR1 and CDR2: MNHNS, SASEGT. These data come from a study of metastatic and nonmetastatic thyroid tumors. Study information: The authors compared repertoires across blood and tumor or nodule tissue from malignant and benign thyroid patients.

Original methodology: Built for papillary thyroid cancer, a distant-metastasis classifier drew on CDR3 differences across clinicopathological groups. MiXCR was used by TCRdb to re-call the PCR reads. TCRdb, not the original authors, processed these V and J calls. The data hold around 20,000 clones, with roughly a fifth observed a single time. No treatment had been given to any patient before thyroid surgery. Notes on the study in general: Relative to benign nodules, malignant thyroid tumors were reportedly characterized by significantly elevated TCR beta diversity in blood and tumor.

This chain joins TRBV6-1 and TRBJ1-2; D unclear. The receptor was derived from a female donor with papillary thyroid cancer or a benign thyroid nodule (not recorded which). Some clones in this sample may be carry-over from other donors' samples. The sequenced sample was tumor tissue. The CDR3 nucleotides read TGTGCCAGCAGGGGCTTAGGGCAACGTTATGGCTACACCTTC. Protein sequence: CASRGLGQRYGYTF.